This T cell receptor (beta chain) stems from a study of PD-1 blockade in classical Hodgkin lymphoma. Regarding the study as a whole: Baseline TCR diversity was reportedly lower in newly diagnosed patients than in healthy donors. It was reported as lower still in relapsed/refractory patients. The authors have not defined what causes the repertoire differences, possibly disease activity or prior therapy.

The protocol was immunoSEQ multiplex PCR, while the TCRdb copy is restricted to in-frame clones and leaves out a portion. The repertoire holds about 21,000 clones, with around 94% as singletons. The sample's time point: newly diagnosed, previously untreated cHL patient sample. As concerns this clone: The antigen is undetermined.

J was trimmed by 12 bases and V by 2 bases; bases with no gene match: 8. Germline CDR1 reads MDHEN; CDR2 reads SYDVKM. This CDR3 is built from 13 residues. The chain couples TRBV28 to TRBJ2-5; 8 nucleotides line up with TRBD1. The source is a human donor with classical Hodgkin lymphoma. Source material: peripheral blood mononuclear cells (PBMCs). The chain's CDR3 is CASSLDGTGLKYF. CDR3 in DNA: TGTGCCAGCAGTTTAGACGGGACAGGCCTAAAGTACTTC.